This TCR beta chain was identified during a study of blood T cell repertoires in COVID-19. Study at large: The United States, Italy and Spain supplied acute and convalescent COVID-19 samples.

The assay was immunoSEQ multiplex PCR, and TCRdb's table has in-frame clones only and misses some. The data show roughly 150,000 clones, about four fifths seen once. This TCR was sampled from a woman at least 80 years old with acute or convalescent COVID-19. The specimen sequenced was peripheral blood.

CDR3 protein: CASSRDRYMNTEAFF. The CDR3 nucleotides read TGTGCCAGCAGCCGGGACAGGTACATGAACACTGAAGCTTTCTTT. This chain uses TRBV7-9 with TRBJ1-1; 8 bases are shared with TRBD1. The CDR3 sequence is 15 residues long. CDR1 is SEHNR and CDR2 is FQNEAQ in the germline V gene (reference sequence). J gave up 0 bases and V 5 bases, and 5 bases lay outside the gene matches. Combining the CDR3 with reference TRBV7-9 and TRBJ1-1 gives the whole variable domain DTGVSQNPRHKITKRGQNVTFRCDPISEHNRLYWYRQTLGQGPEFLTYFQNEAQLEKSRLLSDRFSAERPKGSFSTLEIQRTEQGDSAMYLCASSRDRYMNTEAFFGQGTRLTVV.